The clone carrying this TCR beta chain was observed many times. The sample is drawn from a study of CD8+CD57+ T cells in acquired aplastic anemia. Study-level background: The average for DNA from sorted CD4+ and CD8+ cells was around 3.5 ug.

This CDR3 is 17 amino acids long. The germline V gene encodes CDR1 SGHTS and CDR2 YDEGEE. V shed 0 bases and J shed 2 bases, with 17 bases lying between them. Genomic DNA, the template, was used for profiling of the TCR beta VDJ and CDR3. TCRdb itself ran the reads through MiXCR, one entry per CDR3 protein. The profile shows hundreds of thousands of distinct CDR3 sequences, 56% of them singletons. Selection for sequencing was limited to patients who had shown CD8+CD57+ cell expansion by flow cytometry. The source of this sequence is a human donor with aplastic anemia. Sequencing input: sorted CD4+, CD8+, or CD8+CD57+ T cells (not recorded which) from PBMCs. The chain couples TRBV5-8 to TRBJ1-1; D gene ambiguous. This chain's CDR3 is CASSLEPFYSVNTEAFF. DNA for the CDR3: TGTGCCAGCAGCTTGGAACCTTTTTACAGCGTTAACACTGAAGCTTTCTTT.